This T cell receptor (beta chain) emerged from a study of CD8+CD57+ T cells in acquired aplastic anemia. This clonotype was observed once. Antigen unknown. Only patients with CD8+CD57+ cell expansion on flow cytometry were chosen for sequencing. The patients, all of them, had severe acquired aplastic anemia. Patients had received no therapy at the time of blood sampling. It was genomic DNA that served as the template for profiling TCR beta VDJ and CDR3. TCRdb re-analysed the reads in MiXCR, keeping a single row per CDR3 protein. The sample includes 200,000 to 300,000 distinct CDR3 sequences, around 82% of them seen just once. Study outcomes and limitations: Both patients and controls carried the same twenty-nine CD8+ CDR3 sequences. The study found no significant CD8+ Simpson's diversity difference between patients and controls.

The specimen was sorted CD4+, CD8+, or CD8+CD57+ T cells (not recorded which) from PBMCs. This TCR was sampled from a human donor with aplastic anemia.

CDR3 amino acids: CASSLARDREAQYYEQYV. Written as DNA, the CDR3 is TGTGCCAGCAGCTTAGCGCGAGACCGCGAAGCGCAGTACTACGAGCAGTACGTC. The chain has TRBV7-8 and TRBJ2-7; no firm D call. Germline V gene data show CDR1 as SGHVS and CDR2 as FQNEAQ. The V end lost 0 bases, the J end lost 3 bases, and 21 bases lay between the germline ends. The CDR3 length is 18 residues.